This T cell receptor beta chain was recovered during a study of naive and memory T cell subsets. General study points: Naive repertoires, especially CD8, held a few larger clonotypes, possibly memory cells re-expressing CD45RA. Naive and memory subsets had different power law exponents for TCR abundance.

The germline CDR1 and CDR2 sequences are MNHEY and SVGAGI. V lost 6 bases and J lost 7; bases outside the gene matches: 8. The CDR3 spans 14 residues. This clonotype was seen at least ten times. Its antigen is unidentified. Two oligonucleotides, mixed equimolar, formed the beta constant-region primer covering TRBC1 and TRBC2. Four rounds of PCR amplified the ligated cDNA using nested alpha and beta constant-region primers plus SP2. TCRdb re-called the UMI-ligation and nested PCR reads with MiXCR, one entry per CDR3 protein. The sample holds over 100,000 distinct CDR3 sequences; around 15% are singletons and the top ten take roughly 2.8%.

Source material: naive CD8+ T cells from blood. This receptor was taken from a human donor in good health. The V and J genes are TRBV6-5 and TRBJ1-4, with 7 bases matching TRBD1. The CDR3 region is CASSPKGAGEKLFF. The CDR3, as DNA: TGTGCCAGCAGCCCGAAGGGGGCAGGTGAAAAACTGTTTTTT.